This T cell receptor beta chain derives from a study of blood T cell repertoires in COVID-19. Study as a whole: From the United States, Italy and Spain came samples of acute and convalescent COVID-19. Sources were T cells, B-cell-depleted T cells, or PBMCs; the material itself was cDNA or gDNA.

The V gene end was trimmed by 7 bases and the J gene end by 4 bases; junction bases not matched to a gene: 9. This CDR3 comprises 15 residues. Germline-derived CDR1 and CDR2 are SGHAT and FQDESV (reference sequence). In the original processing: Counts of nucleated cells, estimated from reference gene primer amplification, were obtained. This table comes from immunoSEQ multiplex PCR, and its TCRdb copy is limited to in-frame clones, with some not included. The V and J calls and clone size were taken over from that table, and D and trimming were inferred from the DNA. This repertoire shows 83,000 or so clones, around 79% found once; its top ten account for 9.8%.

The genes are TRBV11-1 and TRBJ1-1; 10 nucleotides agree with TRBD1. The clonotype comes from a woman aged 80 or over with acute or convalescent COVID-19. Sequenced material: peripheral blood. The CDR3: CASNKGTGDITEAFF. CDR3 nucleotides: TGTGCCAGCAACAAAGGGACAGGGGATATCACTGAAGCTTTCTTT.